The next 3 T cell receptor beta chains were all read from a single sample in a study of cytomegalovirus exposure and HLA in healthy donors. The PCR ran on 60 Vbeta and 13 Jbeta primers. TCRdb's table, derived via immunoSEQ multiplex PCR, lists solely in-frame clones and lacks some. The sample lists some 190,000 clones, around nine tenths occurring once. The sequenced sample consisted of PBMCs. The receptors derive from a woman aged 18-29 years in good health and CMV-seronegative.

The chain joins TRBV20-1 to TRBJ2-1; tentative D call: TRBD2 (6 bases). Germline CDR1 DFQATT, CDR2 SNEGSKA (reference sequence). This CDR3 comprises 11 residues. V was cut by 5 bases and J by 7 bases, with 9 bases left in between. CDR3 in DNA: TGCAGTGCTCTACGGGAGAATGAGCAGTTCTTC. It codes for CSALRENEQFF.

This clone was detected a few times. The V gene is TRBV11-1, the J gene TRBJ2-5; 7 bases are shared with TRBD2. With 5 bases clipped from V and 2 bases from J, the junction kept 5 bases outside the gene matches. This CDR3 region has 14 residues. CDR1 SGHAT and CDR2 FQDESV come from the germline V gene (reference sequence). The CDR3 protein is CASSRREEQETQYF. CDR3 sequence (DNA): TGTGCCAGCAGCCGACGGGAGGAACAAGAGACCCAGTACTTC.

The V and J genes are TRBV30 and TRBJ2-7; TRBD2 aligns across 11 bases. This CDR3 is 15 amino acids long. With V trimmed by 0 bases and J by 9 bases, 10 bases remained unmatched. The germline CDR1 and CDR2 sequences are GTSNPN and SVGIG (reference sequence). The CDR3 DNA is TGTGCCTGGAGTGTAGGGACTAGCGGTTCTTCCGGGCAGTACTTC. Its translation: CAWSVGTSGSSGQYF.